Listed below are T cell receptor beta chains from one sample, sequenced in a study of OX40 agonist ivuxolimab in advanced cancers. Assay used: immunoSEQ multiplex PCR; TCRdb lists only in-frame clones, some missing. The sample lists 50,000 to 65,000 clones, around 82% occurring once. This specimen was CD4+ or CD8+ T cells sorted from blood, taken in a trial of the OX40 agonist ivuxolimab. The receptors here all came from an adult with an advanced solid tumor such as melanoma, head and neck, liver or kidney cancer. Each CDR3 is given with its conserved first and last residue. The D gene is left open where the match is weak. Expanded clones are given a class, and other clones once, few, many or no size at all.

size: .
V: TRBV18
D: .
J: TRBJ1-4
DNA: TGTGCCAGCTCACCGACGTGGGTCAGGGGTTGGGAAAAACTGTTTTTT
CDR3: CASSPTWVRGWEKLFF

size: .
V: TRBV5-1
D: .
J: TRBJ1-2
DNA: TGCGCCACCTCCCCTGTGAGGGCCGAGGGCTACACCTTC
CDR3: CATSPVRAEGYTF

size: .
V: TRBV18
D: .
J: TRBJ1-6
DNA: TGTGCCAGCTCACCACTTGCGGATTCACCCCTCCACTTT
CDR3: CASSPLADSPLHF

size: .
V: TRBV18
D: .
J: TRBJ2-4
DNA: TGTGCCAGCTCACCCCAGTCTAGGGGAAACATTCAGTACTTC
CDR3: CASSPQSRGNIQYF

size: .
V: TRBV28
D: .
J: TRBJ1-1
DNA: TGTGCCAGCAGTTTACCCCTGGGCACTGAAGCTTTCTTT
CDR3: CASSLPLGTEAFF

size: .
V: TRBV5-6
D: TRBD1
J: TRBJ2-4
DNA: TGTGCCAGCAGCTTATCAGGGGGAAACATTCAGTACTTC
CDR3: CASSLSGGNIQYF

size: .
V: TRBV2
D: .
J: TRBJ1-1
DNA: TGTGCCAGCAGGGCCTTAATCTACACTGAAGCTTTCTTT
CDR3: CASRALIYTEAFF

size: .
V: TRBV7-6
D: .
J: TRBJ1-1
DNA: TGTGCCAGCAGCTTAAATGGGAAGGACACTGAAGCTTTCTTT
CDR3: CASSLNGKDTEAFF

size: .
V: TRBV28
D: .
J: TRBJ1-2
DNA: TGTGCCAGCAGCCCCGGGGGGATTAACTATGGCTACACCTTC
CDR3: CASSPGGINYGYTF

size: .
V: TRBV7-9
D: .
J: TRBJ1-1
DNA: TGTGCCAGCAGCTACGCGGGCGGACAGAACACTGAAGCTTTCTTT
CDR3: CASSYAGGQNTEAFF

size: .
V: TRBV27
D: .
J: TRBJ1-1
DNA: TGTGCCAGCAGTGCGCTCGTATGGAACACTGAAGCTTTCTTT
CDR3: CASSALVWNTEAFF

size: .
V: TRBV14
D: .
J: TRBJ1-2
DNA: TGTGCCAGCAGCCAAGAGCTGGGAACTTTGTATGGCTACACCTTC
CDR3: CASSQELGTLYGYTF

size: few
V: TRBV5-1
D: .
J: TRBJ1-4
DNA: TGCGCCAGCGGCTGGGGCTCCTCTGCAACTAATGAAAAACTGTTTTTT
CDR3: CASGWGSSATNEKLFF

size: .
V: TRBV19
D: TRBD1
J: TRBJ1-2
DNA: TGTGCCAGTAGTCCAGACAGGGACTATGGCTACACCTTC
CDR3: CASSPDRDYGYTF

size: .
V: TRBV10-3
D: TRBD2
J: TRBJ2-1
DNA: TGTGCCATCAGTGTCCTAGCGGGGGGTCCCAATGAGCAGTTCTTC
CDR3: CAISVLAGGPNEQFF

size: .
V: TRBV28
D: .
J: TRBJ1-1
DNA: TGTGCCAGCAGTTTATATGCACAGGGAAACACTGAAGCTTTCTTT
CDR3: CASSLYAQGNTEAFF

size: .
V: TRBV9
D: .
J: TRBJ2-2
DNA: TGTGCCAGCAGCGTAGGGATCGTGGGAGTGGGTACCGGGGAGCTGTTTTTT
CDR3: CASSVGIVGVGTGELFF

size: .
V: TRBV5-8
D: .
J: TRBJ2-6
DNA: TGTGCCAGCAGCACATTTCCCTTGACAGGTCCCCGCTCTGGGGCCAACGTCCTGACTTTC
CDR3: CASSTFPLTGPRSGANVLTF

size: .
V: TRBV10-1
D: .
J: TRBJ2-5
DNA: TGCGCCAGCAGTGATACCACCCGGTCACAAGAGACCCAGTACTTC
CDR3: CASSDTTRSQETQYF

size: .
V: TRBV6-9
D: .
J: TRBJ2-1
DNA: TGTGCCAGCTGCAAGACGGACGGGGGCTCTGAGCAGTTCTTC
CDR3: CASCKTDGGSEQFF

size: once
V: TRBV19
D: .
J: TRBJ2-5
DNA: TGTGCCAGTAGTATATCGATAGGGCCGGGGGAGACCCAGTACTTC
CDR3: CASSISIGPGETQYF

size: .
V: TRBV5-6
D: .
J: TRBJ1-2
DNA: TGTGCCAGCAGCTTGATGGGGGTTAACTATGGCTACACCTTC
CDR3: CASSLMGVNYGYTF

size: .
V: TRBV19
D: .
J: TRBJ2-3
DNA: TGTGCCAGTAGTATCGGGGCCACAGATACGCAGTATTTT
CDR3: CASSIGATDTQYF

size: .
V: TRBV7-8
D: .
J: TRBJ1-2
DNA: TGTGCCAGCAGCCTTCCCCCGGGGGCCGGAGGCGGCTACACCTTC
CDR3: CASSLPPGAGGGYTF

size: .
V: TRBV6-1
D: .
J: TRBJ1-2
DNA: TGTGCCAGCAGTGACGGCGGGGGGCGTGGCTACACCTTC
CDR3: CASSDGGGRGYTF

size: once
V: TRBV11-3
D: TRBD2
J: TRBJ2-3
DNA: TGTGCCAGCAGCTCCACCCTCGGGACTAGCGGAGCAGATACGCAGTATTTT
CDR3: CASSSTLGTSGADTQYF

size: medium-sized
V: TRBV28
D: .
J: TRBJ1-2
DNA: TGTGCCAGCAGTAGCGGCTATGGCTACACCTTC
CDR3: CASSSGYGYTF

size: few
V: TRBV6-5
D: TRBD1
J: TRBJ2-2
DNA: TGTGCCACCCGACAGGGCCTTATGGCCGGGGAGCTGTTTTTT
CDR3: CATRQGLMAGELFF

size: .
V: TRBV2
D: .
J: TRBJ1-5
DNA: TGTGCCAGCAGTTTTCAGGGGCCTCCCCAGCATTTT
CDR3: CASSFQGPPQHF

size: .
V: TRBV7-9
D: TRBD1
J: TRBJ1-2
DNA: TGCGCCAGCAGCCAGCCCCGAGGGACAGGGGGATATGGCTACACCTTC
CDR3: CASSQPRGTGGYGYTF

size: .
V: TRBV2
D: .
J: TRBJ2-1
DNA: TGTGCCAGCAGTGTCTCTCTTCGGGGTAGCTCCTACAATGAGCAGTTCTTC
CDR3: CASSVSLRGSSYNEQFF

size: .
V: TRBV6-9
D: .
J: TRBJ1-2
DNA: TGTGCCAGCAGTTATTGGAAGGGTCAAGAGGGTGGCTACACCTTC
CDR3: CASSYWKGQEGGYTF

size: .
V: TRBV5-4
D: .
J: TRBJ1-3
DNA: TGTGCCAGCAGCTTCGACTACTCTGGAAACACCATATATTTT
CDR3: CASSFDYSGNTIYF

size: .
V: TRBV6-6
D: .
J: TRBJ1-6
DNA: TGTGCCACCCTCCGGAGTGTGGGTTCACCCCTCCACTTT
CDR3: CATLRSVGSPLHF

size: .
V: TRBV7-9
D: .
J: TRBJ1-2
DNA: TGTGCCAGCAGCACCACCGGGTCTGACTATGGCTACACCTTC
CDR3: CASSTTGSDYGYTF

size: .
V: TRBV5-1
D: TRBD2
J: TRBJ2-2
DNA: TGCGCCAGCAGCTTGGGCCCCGGGACTATCGGGCCCGGGTTGAACACCGGGGAGCTGTTTTTT
CDR3: CASSLGPGTIGPGLNTGELFF

size: .
V: TRBV6-6
D: .
J: TRBJ1-1
DNA: TGTGCCAGCAGTTACGCAGGGCCAAACACTGAAGCTTTCTTT
CDR3: CASSYAGPNTEAFF

size: few
V: TRBV28
D: TRBD2
J: TRBJ2-7
DNA: TGTGCCAGCAGTTTAGCCCTAGCGGGACGAACCGGGGAGCAGTACTTC
CDR3: CASSLALAGRTGEQYF

size: .
V: TRBV6-1
D: TRBD1
J: TRBJ1-5
DNA: TGTGCCCTGCTGGGAGGGGGCGGCAATCAGCCCCAGCATTTT
CDR3: CALLGGGGNQPQHF

size: once
V: TRBV27
D: .
J: TRBJ2-3
DNA: TGTGCCAGCAGTTTACTAGCGCAACCAGATACGCAGTATTTT
CDR3: CASSLLAQPDTQYF

size: .
V: TRBV19
D: TRBD1
J: TRBJ2-1
DNA: TGTGCCAGTACTACAGGGGGCTACAATGAGCAGTTCTTC
CDR3: CASTTGGYNEQFF

size: .
V: TRBV18
D: .
J: TRBJ1-6
DNA: TGTGCCAGCTCATCCATCTCTGCCCTGACAGACTCTATTAATTCACCCCTCCACTTT
CDR3: CASSSISALTDSINSPLHF

size: .
V: TRBV21-1
D: .
J: TRBJ2-2
DNA: TGTGCCAGACTTCGCGGACGGAGACTGATCACCGGGGAGCTGTTTTTT
CDR3: CARLRGRRLITGELFF

size: .
V: TRBV4-3
D: .
J: TRBJ2-7
DNA: TGCGCCAGCAGCCACTCCACGGGGGCCCTGTACTTC
CDR3: CASSHSTGALYF

size: few
V: TRBV19
D: .
J: TRBJ1-5
DNA: TGTGCCAGTAGTACAGGTCAGAGGAATCAGCCCCAGCATTTT
CDR3: CASSTGQRNQPQHF

size: .
V: TRBV7-8
D: .
J: TRBJ2-7
DNA: TGTGCCAGCAGCTCTCGATACCCCCGAGCGTCCGGAAACTACGAGCAGTACTTC
CDR3: CASSSRYPRASGNYEQYF

size: .
V: TRBV13
D: .
J: TRBJ2-1
DNA: TGTGCCAGCAGCTCTGGTAGAGGGCCGTCTGAGCAGTTCTTC
CDR3: CASSSGRGPSEQFF

size: .
V: TRBV6-5
D: .
J: TRBJ2-7
DNA: TGTGCCAGCAGTCTTGCCCATGCCGAGCAGTACTTC
CDR3: CASSLAHAEQYF

size: .
V: TRBV18
D: TRBD2
J: TRBJ2-7
DNA: TGTGCCAGCTCTGTCGCAGCGGGAGCTTACGAGCAGTACTTC
CDR3: CASSVAAGAYEQYF

size: few
V: TRBV9
D: TRBD2
J: TRBJ2-1
DNA: TGTGCCAGCAGCGATCCTTCTAGCGGGAGGCCCATTTACAATGAGCAGTTCTTC
CDR3: CASSDPSSGRPIYNEQFF

size: .
V: TRBV19
D: .
J: TRBJ1-4
DNA: TGTGCCAGCCTTCGGGCGGCCGGCGAAAAACTGTTTTTT
CDR3: CASLRAAGEKLFF

size: .
V: TRBV5-4
D: TRBD2
J: TRBJ2-3
DNA: TGTGCCAGCAGCCCCCCCCTAGCGGGAGGGCCGAAAACAGATACGCAGTATTTT
CDR3: CASSPPLAGGPKTDTQYF

size: .
V: TRBV6-1
D: .
J: TRBJ1-1
DNA: TGTGCCAGCAGTTTTTACGTCCCGAACACTGAAGCTTTCTTT
CDR3: CASSFYVPNTEAFF

size: .
V: TRBV5-4
D: .
J: TRBJ1-1
DNA: TGCGCCAGCAGCCACTTTCGAGGGGTGAACACTGAAGCTTTCTTT
CDR3: CASSHFRGVNTEAFF

size: .
V: TRBV19
D: .
J: TRBJ1-5
DNA: TGTGCCAGTAGTACTACGGGGGGACTTCAGCCCCAGCATTTT
CDR3: CASSTTGGLQPQHF

size: .
V: TRBV11-2
D: .
J: TRBJ2-1
DNA: TGTGCCAGCAGCTATGGGGGGGAGCAGTTCTTC
CDR3: CASSYGGEQFF

size: .
V: TRBV30
D: TRBD1
J: TRBJ1-2
DNA: TGTGCCTGGAGTGTGACAGGGTTTGGGACGTACACCTTC
CDR3: CAWSVTGFGTYTF